The 32 T cell receptor beta chains reported below all come from one sample, sequenced in a study of somatic mutations in cytotoxic T cells in rheumatoid arthritis. Measured with immunoSEQ multiplex PCR; TCRdb has only the in-frame clones, and not every one. The data show over 9,000 clones, over 65% seen once. The sequencing sample was made of CD8+ T cells sorted from blood. The source of these receptors is a man in his fifties or sixties in good health.

The table lists this clone with a count of one. This chain uses TRBV14 with TRBJ2-7; TRBD1 matches at 7 bases. V shed 1 base, J shed 7 bases, and the junction held 7 bases outside the gene matches. The germline gives CDR1 SGHDN, CDR2 FVKESK. The CDR3 totals 14 residues. CDR3 protein: CASSQAQGVGEQYF. CDR3 sequence (DNA): TGTGCCAGCAGCCAAGCCCAGGGGGTGGGGGAGCAGTACTTC.

The rearrangement uses TRBV25-1 and TRBJ1-2; TRBD1 is a possible D gene (5 bases). Looked up from germline, CDR1 is MGHDK and CDR2 is SYGVNS. Deletions cut 8 bases from V and 4 bases from J, with 8 bases between. The CDR3 is 11 residues long. Here the CDR3 DNA reads TGTGCCAGCGTGGGGGGCTATGGCTACACCTTC. Translating it yields CASVGGYGYTF.

The V call is TRBV4-3, the J call TRBJ2-3; TRBD2 matches 9 bases. The CDR3 totals 16 residues. CDR1 and CDR2 from the germline V gene are LGHNA and YSLEER. With 0 bases clipped from V and 1 base from J, the junction kept 2 bases outside the gene matches. DNA for the CDR3: TGCGCCAGCAGCCAAGAACTAGCGGGTGGCACAGATACGCAGTATTTT. Its protein product is CASSQELAGGTDTQYF.

This clone was recorded a few times. The chain has TRBV7-9 and TRBJ2-7; maybe TRBD1 (6 bases). The germline gives CDR1 SEHNR, CDR2 FQNEAQ (reference sequence). The CDR3 covers 13 residues. The V gene lost 0 bases and the J gene lost 7 bases, with 10 bases spanning the gap. The CDR3, as DNA: TGTGCCAGCAGCTTAGCTACAGGGCGGGAGCAGTACTTC. Its protein is CASSLATGREQYF.

This clone showed up just once. The chain is built from TRBV30 and TRBJ1-2; tentatively, D is TRBD1 (5 bases). The CDR3 contains 15 residues. Germline values: CDR1 GTSNPN, CDR2 SVGIG (reference sequence). V lost 0 bases and J 10 bases, leaving 21 bases between the germline ends. The CDR3: CAWSVDYEGPYLYTF. The CDR3 bases are TGTGCCTGGAGTGTAGATTACGAGGGGCCTTATCTCTACACCTTC.

The J gene is TRBJ1-1, the V gene TRBV28; D unclear. CDR3 length: 13 amino acids. The germline CDR1 and CDR2 sequences are MDHEN and SYDVKM. Trimming stripped 4 bases from V and 0 bases from J, with 6 bases between. The CDR3 sequence: CASSWTMNTEAFF. The CDR3 bases are TGTGCCAGCAGTTGGACCATGAACACTGAAGCTTTCTTT. Filled out from reference TRBV28 and TRBJ1-1, the complete variable domain reads DVKVTQSSRYLVKRTGEKVFLECVQDMDHENMFWYRQDPGLGLRLIYFSYDVKMKEKGDIPEGYSVSREKKERFSLILESASTNQTSMYLCASSWTMNTEAFFGQGTRLTVV.

The chain employs TRBV29-1 and TRBJ2-1; TRBD1 agrees at 8 bases. This CDR3 has 12 residues. Germline CDR1 is SQVTM and CDR2 is ANQGSEA. With V trimmed by 7 bases and J by 8 bases, 7 bases remained unmatched. CDR3 sequence: CSADRVDDEQFF. The CDR3 bases are TGCAGCGCGGACAGGGTGGACGATGAGCAGTTCTTC.

The J gene is TRBJ2-3, the V gene TRBV4-3; D ambiguous. Trimming shortened V by 5 bases and J by 1 base, and 10 bases separated the two germline ends. The CDR3 spans 14 residues. The germline gives CDR1 LGHNA, CDR2 YSLEER. CDR3 sequence (DNA): TGCGCCAGCAGCTCCTCCGCCGGCACAGATACGCAGTATTTT. Protein product: CASSSSAGTDTQYF.

The rearrangement links TRBV18 to TRBJ2-2; TRBD2 might be the D (5 bases). V was shortened by 9 bases and J by 3 bases, with 8 bases between the two germline ends. Germline CDR1 KGHSH, CDR2 LQKENI. The CDR3 runs 12 residues. CDR3 protein: CASRRDTGELFF. CDR3 nucleotide sequence: TGTGCCAGTCGGCGGGACACCGGGGAGCTGTTTTTT.

This clone was seen only a few times. The chain has TRBV6-5 and TRBJ1-2; perhaps TRBD1 as D (6 bases). Trimming cost V 5 bases and J 6 bases, with 13 bases left between them. Per germline, CDR1 MNHEY and CDR2 SVGAGI. The CDR3 has 13 residues. The DNA for the CDR3 is TGTGCCAGCAGTGAGGACAGTTTCGATGGCTACACCTTC. The encoded protein is CASSEDSFDGYTF.

The rearrangement links TRBV28 to TRBJ1-2; D remains unclear. V lost 1 base and J lost 8, with 11 bases in between. The CDR3 extends over 13 amino acids. Germline loops: CDR1 MDHEN, CDR2 SYDVKM. CDR3 sequence reads: CASSLLTRRGYTF. The DNA of the CDR3 is TGTGCCAGCAGTTTATTGACCCGACGAGGCTACACCTTC.

The chain joins TRBV9 to TRBJ2-1; 10 nucleotides agree with TRBD2. The J segment lost 9 bases and the V segment lost 6 bases, leaving 9 bases of the junction unmatched. Germline values: CDR1 SGDLS, CDR2 YYNGEE. The CDR3 runs to 14 residues. CDR3 nucleotides: TGTGCCAGCAATGGGGCTAGCGGGGGCGGTGAGCAGTTCTTC. This translates into CASNGASGGGEQFF.

The chain has TRBV27 and TRBJ2-3, with 9 bases aligning to TRBD1. The germline V gene has CDR1 MNHEY and CDR2 SMNVEV (reference sequence). Trimming cost V 4 bases and J 6 bases; bases outside gene matches: 14. The CDR3 length is 17 residues. The CDR3 DNA sequence: TGTGCCAGCAGTTCTCCCGGGACAGGGTTCGGGCGGGATACGCAGTATTTT. This translates into CASSSPGTGFGRDTQYF.

By sample fraction, this clone is medium-sized. The chain recombines TRBV6-5 with TRBJ1-3; a weak D match, TRBD1 (5 bases). In germline, CDR1 is MNHEY, CDR2 SVGAGI. The CDR3 spans 11 residues. DNA for the CDR3: TGTGCAGCCAGGGCAGGAAACACCATATATTTT. This encodes CAARAGNTIYF.

The chain carries TRBV7-9 and TRBJ2-3; TRBD2 might be the D (6 bases). Looked up from germline, CDR1 is SEHNR and CDR2 is FQNEAQ (reference sequence). This CDR3 comprises 15 residues. The germline V and J ends were trimmed by 3 bases and 6 bases, with 16 bases remaining between them. CDR3 in DNA: TGTGCCAGCAGCTTTGGGGCGGGAATGTGGGATACGCAGTATTTT. Its translation is CASSFGAGMWDTQYF.

This clone has more than one count but fewer than ten. The chain is built from TRBV7-9 and TRBJ1-6; 7 nucleotides match TRBD1. Germline V gives CDR1 SEHNR, CDR2 FQNEAQ (reference sequence). This CDR3 has 14 residues. Germline trimming cut 4 bases from V and 7 bases from J; bases unmatched to any gene: 4. CDR3 coding DNA: TGTGCCAGCAGCTCTCGACAGGGCAATTCACCCCTCCACTTT. It specifies CASSSRQGNSPLHF.

Turning to this clone: Additional DNA sequences in this sample encode the identical CDR3. V and J are TRBV4-3 and TRBJ1-2; D is undetermined. The V gene lost 0 bases and the J gene lost 4 bases, with 6 bases spanning the gap. Germline CDR1 and CDR2: LGHNA and YSLEER. This CDR3 spans 13 amino acids. The CDR3 loop reads CASSQDGTYGYTF. In DNA form, the CDR3 reads TGCGCCAGCAGCCAAGACGGCACCTATGGCTACACCTTC.

The chain combines TRBV11-2 with TRBJ2-6, with 8 bases fitting TRBD1. V was clipped by 7 bases and J by 2 bases; unmatched bases: 10. The CDR3 extends over 17 amino acids. Germline V gene lookup returns CDR1 SGHAT and CDR2 FQNNGV. This CDR3 reads CASKPGQGVTGANVLTF. CDR3 coding DNA: TGTGCCAGCAAACCAGGACAGGGAGTTACTGGGGCCAACGTCCTGACTTTC.

The J gene is TRBJ2-7, the V gene TRBV9, with 13 bases identical to TRBD2. The trim removed 3 bases at V and 5 bases at J, leaving 5 bases unmatched. This CDR3 contains 15 residues. Germline CDR1 and CDR2: SGDLS and YYNGEE. The CDR3 sequence: CASSASGTSGNEQYF. CDR3 DNA: TGTGCCAGCAGCGCGTCCGGGACTAGCGGGAACGAGCAGTACTTC. The variable domain in full, with the rest retrieved from reference TRBV9 and TRBJ2-7, is DSGVTQTPKHLITATGQRVTLRCSPRSGDLSVYWYQQSLDQGLQFLIQYYNGEERAKGNILERFSAQQFPDLHSELNLSSLELGDSALYFCASSASGTSGNEQYFGPGTRLTVT.

This chain connects TRBV7-2 to TRBJ2-3, with D possibly being TRBD1 (6 bases). The CDR3 covers 13 residues. The V end lost 1 base, the J end lost 10 bases, and 12 bases lay between the germline ends. The germline V gene has CDR1 SGHTA and CDR2 FQGNSA. This chain's CDR3 is CASSLVDSSPQYF. The CDR3 coding sequence is TGTGCCAGCAGCTTAGTGGACAGTTCGCCGCAGTATTTT.

This sequence joins TRBV13 and TRBJ2-7, with D maybe TRBD1 (5 bases). CDR1 PRHDT and CDR2 FYEKMQ come from the germline V gene (reference sequence). The CDR3 totals 14 residues. Trimming removed 3 bases from V and 0 bases from J, with 9 bases in between. In DNA form, the CDR3 reads TGTGCCAGCAGCTTGAGACAGAGCTCCTACGAGCAGTACTTC. Protein: CASSLRQSSYEQYF.

Only a few counts were recorded for this clone. V gene TRBV28 combines with J gene TRBJ2-7; 7 nucleotides match TRBD1. Looked up from germline, CDR1 is MDHEN and CDR2 is SYDVKM. The CDR3 is 14 amino acids. The trim removed 3 bases at V and 6 bases at J, leaving 8 bases unmatched. The CDR3 region is CASSFTGEGLEQYF. DNA of the CDR3: TGTGCCAGCAGTTTCACAGGGGAAGGGCTCGAGCAGTACTTC.

The chain employs TRBV29-1 and TRBJ2-7; D may be TRBD1 (5 bases). CDR3 length equals 15 residues. The germline gives CDR1 SQVTM, CDR2 ANQGSEA. V was clipped by 4 bases and J by 3 bases, with 19 bases between them. The DNA for the CDR3 is TGCAGCGTTGTCTTCTCTACAGGCGGTGACTACGAGCAGTACTTC. Protein: CSVVFSTGGDYEQYF.

This clone was recorded a few times. V and J are TRBV4-2 and TRBJ1-2; D is ambiguous. CDR3 length: 13 residues. Deletions cut 0 bases from V and 6 bases from J, with 8 bases between. Germline V lookup: CDR1 LGHNA, CDR2 YNFKEQ. The CDR3 sequence is CASSQERVDGYTF. The CDR3 nucleotides read TGTGCCAGCAGCCAAGAGCGCGTGGATGGCTACACCTTC.

This clone is termed medium-sized. The chain is built from TRBV5-4 and TRBJ1-2, with D maybe TRBD1 (5 bases). V lost 4 bases and J lost 4, with 17 bases in between. This CDR3 comprises 15 residues. Germline V gene data show CDR1 as SGHNT and CDR2 as YYREEE (reference sequence). This CDR3 is CASSSSGGVSYGYTF. The CDR3 DNA reads TGTGCCAGCAGCAGTTCTGGGGGGGTTAGCTATGGCTACACCTTC.

The V gene is TRBV18, the J gene TRBJ2-7; unclear D gene. In germline, CDR1 is KGHSH, CDR2 LQKENI. CDR3 size: 16 residues. V lost 7 bases and J lost 2, with 21 bases in between. This CDR3 is CASFDQNVQSAYEQYF. CDR3 coding DNA: TGTGCCAGCTTCGACCAGAACGTTCAGTCCGCCTACGAGCAGTACTTC.

The CDR3 bases are TGCGCCAGCAGCTTCCTGGACAGGTACACAGATACGCAGTATTTT. Its translation: CASSFLDRYTDTQYF. The chain couples TRBV5-1 to TRBJ2-3, with 7 positions matching TRBD1. Germline trimming cut 2 bases from V and 2 bases from J; bases unmatched to any gene: 5. The length of the CDR3 is 15 residues. The germline CDR1 and CDR2 sequences are SGHRS and YFSETQ.

This rearrangement joins TRBV4-3 to TRBJ2-7; weak D call: TRBD1 (5 bases). Germline CDR1 reads LGHNA; CDR2 reads YSLEER. Trimming removed 0 bases from V and 5 bases from J, with 14 bases in between. The CDR3 is made up of 15 amino acids. CDR3 protein: CASSQDGFRADEQYF. The CDR3 DNA reads as TGCGCCAGCAGCCAAGATGGATTCAGGGCCGACGAGCAGTACTTC.

This clone turned up a few times. The chain has TRBV19 and TRBJ1-1; D is uncertain. The CDR3 totals 14 residues. CDR1 is LNHDA and CDR2 is SQIVND in the germline V gene (reference sequence). V was trimmed by 1 base and J by 10 bases, leaving 16 bases between them. CDR3 amino acids: CASSIGAGPRRAFF. The DNA of the CDR3 is TGTGCCAGTAGTATAGGGGCCGGCCCCCGTCGAGCTTTCTTT.

This chain joins TRBV6-5 and TRBJ2-2, with a weak D call TRBD1 (6 bases). The CDR3 has 15 amino acids. The V end lost 0 bases, the J end lost 2 bases, and 7 bases lay between the germline ends. Looked up from germline, CDR1 is MNHEY and CDR2 is SVGAGI. The CDR3 loop is CASSYSTGNTGELFF. The CDR3, as DNA: TGTGCCAGCAGTTACTCGACAGGAAACACCGGGGAGCTGTTTTTT.

This clone is termed medium-sized (0.01 to 0.1%). The sample carries other DNA sequences with the same CDR3. The J gene is TRBJ1-2, the V gene TRBV4-3; no clear D. Per the germline V gene, CDR1 is LGHNA and CDR2 is YSLEER. Deletions cut 0 bases from V and 4 bases from J, with 9 bases between. The CDR3 loop spans 14 amino acids. CDR3 bases: TGCGCCAGCAGCCAAGATAGAGGTGGCTATGGCTACACCTTC. Its protein is CASSQDRGGYGYTF.

The chain uses TRBV6-5 and TRBJ2-5, with D perhaps matching TRBD1 or TRBD2 (5 bases each). The DNA end is more similar to TRBJ2-7, so the J call may be wrong. Germline V gene lookup returns CDR1 MNHEY and CDR2 SVGAGI. The CDR3 has 14 residues. The DNA for the CDR3 is TGTGCCAGCAGTTATGGCCAGGGCGGGTACGAGCAGTACTTC. Protein: CASSYGQGGYEQYF.